Listed here are 22 T cell receptor beta chains from one sample, sequenced in a study of blood T cell repertoires in COVID-19. This table comes from immunoSEQ multiplex PCR, and its TCRdb copy is limited to in-frame clones, with some not included. The sample holds around 220,000 clones; 80% to 85% are singletons and the top ten take 5.1%. Sequencing was done on a sample of peripheral blood. The source of these receptors is a human donor in a cohort sampled during active COVID-19.

V is TRBV29-1 and J is TRBJ1-2; TRBD1 matches at 10 bases. The CDR3 is 13 amino acids. Germline CDR1 and CDR2: SQVTM and ANQGSEA. Trimming cost V 6 bases and J 5 bases; bases outside gene matches: 6. The CDR3 loop is CSVKTGGRYGYTF. In DNA form, the CDR3 reads TGCAGCGTAAAGACAGGGGGCCGGTATGGCTACACCTTC.

The chain combines TRBV7-2 with TRBJ2-7, with 9 nucleotides matching TRBD2. This CDR3 is 15 amino acids long. The trim removed 0 bases at V and 6 bases at J, leaving 6 bases unmatched. Germline values: CDR1 SGHTA, CDR2 FQGNSA. The CDR3, as DNA: TGTGCCAGCAGCTTAGCAGGCGGGAGGGTAGGCGAGCAGTACTTC. Protein sequence: CASSLAGGRVGEQYF.

In regard to this clone: The junction departs from germline at one end; a sequencing error may be responsible. The chain is built from TRBV19 and TRBJ2-1, with 8 nucleotides matching TRBD2. The CDR3 is 15 residues long. CDR1 is LNHDA and CDR2 is SQIVND in the germline V gene (reference sequence). The CDR3 loop is CTSSMSGSAYNEQFF. The CDR3 region has the DNA TGTACCAGTAGTATGAGCGGGAGCGCCTACAATGAGCAGTTCTTC.

This chain uses TRBV30 with TRBJ2-1; possible D gene TRBD2, 6 bases. The CDR3 has 13 amino acids. V lost 1 base and J 5 bases, leaving 9 bases between the germline ends. The germline CDR1 and CDR2 sequences are GTSNPN and SVGIG (reference sequence). CDR3 loop: CAWSDSGDNEQFF. In DNA form, the CDR3 reads TGTGCCTGGAGTGATAGCGGAGACAATGAGCAGTTCTTC.

V usage is TRBV24-1 and J usage is TRBJ1-1, with 7 positions matching TRBD1. This CDR3 has 13 residues. The V segment lost 6 bases and the J segment 3 bases; nucleotides outside the gene matches: 3. Germline CDR1 and CDR2: KGHDR and SFDVKD. Here the CDR3 reads CATSHRGDTEAFF. The CDR3 DNA is TGTGCCACCAGTCACAGGGGAGACACTGAAGCTTTCTTT.

The J gene is TRBJ2-7, the V gene TRBV7-9, with 7 nucleotides matching TRBD2. Per germline, CDR1 SEHNR and CDR2 FQNEAQ (reference sequence). V was pared by 4 bases and J by 3 bases, with 6 bases of the junction left unmatched. The CDR3 has 14 amino acids. The CDR3 DNA sequence: TGTGCCAGCAGCTCCCGGTCGGGGGGCTACGAGCAGTACTTC. Amino acids: CASSSRSGGYEQYF.

This sequence joins TRBV6-1 and TRBJ1-5; D possibly corresponds to TRBD1 (5 bases). Trimming left V 4 bases short and J 0 bases short, with 16 bases between. The CDR3 totals 17 residues. Germline values: CDR1 MNHNS, CDR2 SASEGT. In DNA, the CDR3 is TGTGCCAGCAGTGTTGGGCAGGGATTATATAGCAATCAGCCCCAGCATTTT. This sequence encodes CASSVGQGLYSNQPQHF.

The V call is TRBV6-5, the J call TRBJ2-1, with 7 bases matching TRBD1. Trimming at V came to 5 bases and at J to 0 bases, leaving 4 bases not matched to a gene. CDR1 and CDR2 (germline): MNHEY, SVGAGI. This CDR3 has 15 residues. CDR3 nucleotides: TGTGCCAGCAGTCGGGACAGTACCTCCTACAATGAGCAGTTCTTC. Translation: CASSRDSTSYNEQFF.

This sequence joins TRBV6-5 and TRBJ2-7; D might be TRBD2 (5 bases). The CDR3 spans 16 residues. With 2 bases removed from V and 1 base from J, the gap between germline ends came to 15 bases. Per the germline V gene, CDR1 is MNHEY and CDR2 is SVGAGI. The DNA for the CDR3 is TGTGCCAGCAGTTACCTCGCTGGCGGGCGATCCTACGAGCAGTACTTC. It yields the protein CASSYLAGGRSYEQYF.

The chain combines TRBV3-1 (or the pseudogene TRBV3-2) with TRBJ2-7, with 9 positions matching TRBD1. The V gene's germline CDR1 is LGHDT and CDR2 YNNKEL (reference sequence). The CDR3 totals 16 residues. Germline trimming cut 0 bases from V and 5 bases from J; bases unmatched to any gene: 8. The CDR3 sequence is CASSQDLNRGLDEQYF. In nucleotides, the CDR3 is TGTGCCAGCAGCCAAGATTTGAACAGGGGGCTAGACGAGCAGTACTTC.

The genes are TRBV28 and TRBJ2-1; 11 bases are shared with TRBD2. Germline lookup yields CDR1 MDHEN and CDR2 SYDVKM. CDR3 length: 17 amino acids. V was pared by 5 bases and J by 16 bases, with 22 bases of the junction left unmatched. This CDR3 reads CASSPRLAGLSTILGFF. The CDR3, as DNA: TGTGCCAGCAGTCCTCGACTAGCGGGGCTATCTACAATCTTGGGATTCTTC.

V usage is TRBV5-1 and J usage is TRBJ2-1; tentatively, D is TRBD2 (7 bases). V was shortened by 4 bases and J by 7 bases, with 18 bases between the two germline ends. CDR3 length: 15 residues. CDR1 and CDR2 (germline): SGHRS, YFSETQ. CDR3 amino acids: CASSPPGGGSNEQFF. CDR3 sequence (DNA): TGCGCCAGCAGCCCGCCTGGGGGGGGCTCGAATGAGCAGTTCTTC.

The chain combines TRBV7-3 with TRBJ2-3; TRBD2 aligns across 7 bases. Germline V gene data show CDR1 as SGHTA and CDR2 as FQGTGA. The CDR3 sequence is 15 residues long. Trimming at V came to 5 bases and at J to 5 bases, leaving 10 bases not matched to a gene. CDR3 amino acids: CASSPSGPQGDTQYF. Here the CDR3 DNA reads TGTGCCAGCAGCCCTAGCGGTCCCCAGGGAGATACGCAGTATTTT.

Only one count was recorded for this clone. The rearrangement uses TRBV3-1 (or the pseudogene TRBV3-2) and TRBJ1-4; 7 bases are shared with TRBD1. The CDR3 loop spans 18 amino acids. In germline, CDR1 is LGHDT, CDR2 YNNKEL (reference sequence). V shed 4 bases and J 7 bases; nucleotides not matched to a gene: 18. The CDR3 here is CASSPKEGATRAGEKLFF. The DNA for the CDR3 is TGTGCCAGCAGCCCTAAAGAGGGGGCGACGAGGGCGGGTGAAAAACTGTTTTTT.

A single count supports this clone. The chain combines TRBV13 with TRBJ1-4, with 7 bases aligning to TRBD1. Trimming removed 5 bases from V and 8 bases from J; junction bases left unmatched: 14. The CDR3 consists of 16 residues. Germline values: CDR1 PRHDT, CDR2 FYEKMQ (reference sequence). The CDR3 DNA sequence: TGTGCCAGCAGCGCAACCCCCGGGACAGCGCTCGAAAAACTGTTTTTT. Translated: CASSATPGTALEKLFF.

This sequence joins TRBV9 and TRBJ2-7, with TRBD1 matching over 7 bases. The V gene's germline CDR1 is SGDLS and CDR2 YYNGEE. V shed 0 bases and J 3 bases; nucleotides not matched to a gene: 9. The CDR3 covers 16 residues. This CDR3 reads CASSVGLGQVGYEQYF. CDR3 sequence (DNA): TGTGCCAGCAGCGTAGGGCTTGGACAGGTAGGCTACGAGCAGTACTTC.

This clone occurred once. This sequence joins TRBV6-2 or TRBV6-3 and TRBJ2-7; 8 nucleotides align to TRBD1. J was trimmed by 5 bases and V by 4 bases; bases with no gene match: 13. The CDR3 has 16 residues. The germline V gene has CDR1 MNHEY and CDR2 SVGEGT. CDR3 bases: TGTGCCAGCAGTTTCTTCGGGACAGGAGGGTACCACGAGCAGTACTTC. Translated: CASSFFGTGGYHEQYF.

The sample holds a few counts of this clone. The CDR3 sequence is CASSQSGANTGELFF. The CDR3 region has the DNA TGCGCCAGCAGCCAAAGCGGTGCGAACACCGGGGAGCTGTTTTTT. The chain employs TRBV4-1 and TRBJ2-2; perhaps TRBD2 as D (5 bases). The germline V gene has CDR1 MGHRA and CDR2 YSYEKL. V lost 2 bases, J lost 0 bases, and 7 bases lay in between. CDR3 length: 15 residues.

V gene TRBV18 combines with J gene TRBJ1-4; D is uncertain. V was pared by 3 bases and J by 7 bases, with 12 bases between. Germline V gene sequence: CDR1 KGHSH, CDR2 LQKENI. CDR3 length: 14 amino acids. For the CDR3, the DNA is TGTGCCAGCTCACCGATGGAGAGGAGTGAAAAACTGTTTTTT. Translating it yields CASSPMERSEKLFF. The full variable domain, its missing parts supplied by reference TRBV18 and TRBJ1-4, is NAGVMQNPRHLVRRRGQEARLRCSPMKGHSHVYWYRQLPEEGLKFMVYLQKENIIDESGMPKERFSAEFPKEGPSILRIQQVVRGDSAAYFCASSPMERSEKLFFGSGTQLSVL.

The chain is built from TRBV30 and TRBJ1-2, with D perhaps matching TRBD1 (5 bases). The germline V and J ends were trimmed by 3 bases and 8 bases, with 13 bases remaining between them. Germline V gene data show CDR1 as GTSNPN and CDR2 as SVGIG (reference sequence). CDR3 length: 12 amino acids. In nucleotides, the CDR3 is TGTGCCTGGAGATACTGGGGCGGCGGCTACACCTTC. This sequence encodes CAWRYWGGGYTF.

The rearrangement links TRBV3-1 (or the pseudogene TRBV3-2) to TRBJ2-7; D may be TRBD2 (7 bases). Trimming removed 3 bases from V and 4 bases from J, with 16 bases in between. From germline, CDR1 is LGHDT and CDR2 YNNKEL (reference sequence). The CDR3 runs 15 residues. The CDR3 DNA sequence: TGTGCCAGCAGCCACTCCCGGGGGGCTACTTACGAGCAGTACTTC. It codes for CASSHSRGATYEQYF.

The chain couples TRBV28 to TRBJ1-3; 9 bases are a match to TRBD1. Germline V gene data show CDR1 as MDHEN and CDR2 as SYDVKM. V lost 5 bases to trimming and J lost 4 bases; unmatched junction nucleotides: 3. The CDR3 sequence is 14 residues long. The CDR3: CASSAQGAGNTIYF. The CDR3 nucleotides read TGTGCCAGCAGTGCACAGGGGGCGGGAAACACCATATATTTT.